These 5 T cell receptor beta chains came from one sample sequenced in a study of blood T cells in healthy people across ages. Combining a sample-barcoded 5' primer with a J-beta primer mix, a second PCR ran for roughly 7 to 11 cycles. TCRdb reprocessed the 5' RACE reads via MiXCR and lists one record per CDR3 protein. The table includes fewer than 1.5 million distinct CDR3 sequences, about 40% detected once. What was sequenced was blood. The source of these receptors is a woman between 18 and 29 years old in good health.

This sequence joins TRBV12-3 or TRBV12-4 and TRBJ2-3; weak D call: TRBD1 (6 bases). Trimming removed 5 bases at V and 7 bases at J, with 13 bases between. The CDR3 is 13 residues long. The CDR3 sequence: CASSRTETYTQYF. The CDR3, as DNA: TGTGCCAGCAGTCGGACAGAAACTTATACGCAGTATTTT.

CDR3 protein: CASSAGLAGITNTGELFF. The CDR3 DNA reads as TGTGCCAGCAGCGCCGGGCTAGCGGGCATTACGAACACCGGGGAGCTGTTTTTT. The chain couples TRBV7-7 to TRBJ2-2; TRBD2 agrees at 8 bases. This CDR3 is 18 amino acids long. The V gene end was trimmed by 5 bases and the J gene end by 0 bases; junction bases not matched to a gene: 11. Germline CDR1 SSHAT, CDR2 FNYEAQ (reference sequence). The variable domain in full, with the rest retrieved from reference TRBV7-7 and TRBJ2-2, is GAGVSQSPRYKVTKRGQDVTLRCDPISSHATLYWYQQALGQGPEFLTYFNYEAQPDKSGLPSDRFSAERPEGSISTLTIQRTEQRDSAMYRCASSAGLAGITNTGELFFGEGSRLTVL.

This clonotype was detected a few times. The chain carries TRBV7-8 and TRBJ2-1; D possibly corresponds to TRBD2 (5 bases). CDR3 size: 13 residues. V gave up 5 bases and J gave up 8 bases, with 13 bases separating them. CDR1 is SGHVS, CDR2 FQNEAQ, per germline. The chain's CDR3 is CASSHRGVDEQFF. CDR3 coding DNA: TGTGCCAGCAGCCACCGGGGTGTGGATGAGCAGTTCTTC.

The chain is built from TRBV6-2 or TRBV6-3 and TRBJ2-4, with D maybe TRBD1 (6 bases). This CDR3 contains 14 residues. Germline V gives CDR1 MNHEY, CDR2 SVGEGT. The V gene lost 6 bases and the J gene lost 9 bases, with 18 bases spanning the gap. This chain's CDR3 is CASRPDQPRGIQYF. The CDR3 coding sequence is TGTGCCAGCAGACCCGACCAGCCCAGGGGCATTCAGTACTTC.

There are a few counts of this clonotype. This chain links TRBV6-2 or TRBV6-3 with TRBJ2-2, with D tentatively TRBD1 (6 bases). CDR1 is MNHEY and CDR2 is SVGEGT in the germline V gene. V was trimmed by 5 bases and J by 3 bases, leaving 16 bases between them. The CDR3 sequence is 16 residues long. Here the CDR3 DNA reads TGTGCCAGCAGTCGGACAGTGAACCATGACACCGGGGAGCTGTTTTTT. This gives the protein CASSRTVNHDTGELFF.